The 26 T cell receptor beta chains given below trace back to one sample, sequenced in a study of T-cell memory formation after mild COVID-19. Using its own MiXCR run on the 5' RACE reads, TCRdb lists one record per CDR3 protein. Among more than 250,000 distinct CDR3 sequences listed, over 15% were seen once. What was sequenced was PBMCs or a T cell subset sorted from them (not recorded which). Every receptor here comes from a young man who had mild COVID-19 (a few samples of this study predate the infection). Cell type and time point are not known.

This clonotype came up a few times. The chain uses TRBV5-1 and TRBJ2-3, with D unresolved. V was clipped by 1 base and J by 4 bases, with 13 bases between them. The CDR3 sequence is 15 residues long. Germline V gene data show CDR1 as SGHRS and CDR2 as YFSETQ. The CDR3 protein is CASSLTSGFADTQYF. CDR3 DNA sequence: TGCGCCAGCAGCTTGACGTCCGGGTTTGCAGATACGCAGTATTTT.

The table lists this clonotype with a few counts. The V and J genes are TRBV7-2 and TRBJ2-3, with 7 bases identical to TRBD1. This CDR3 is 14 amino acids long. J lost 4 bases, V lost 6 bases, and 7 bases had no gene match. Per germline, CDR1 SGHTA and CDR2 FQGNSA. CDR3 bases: TGTGCCAGCAGGCGAGGGGGCGCGCCAGATACGCAGTATTTT. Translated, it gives CASRRGGAPDTQYF.

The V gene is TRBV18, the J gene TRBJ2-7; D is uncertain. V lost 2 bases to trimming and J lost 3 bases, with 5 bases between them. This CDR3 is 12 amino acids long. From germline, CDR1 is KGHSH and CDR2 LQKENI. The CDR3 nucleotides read TGTGCCAGCTCACCAAATTTCTACGAGCAGTACTTC. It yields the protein CASSPNFYEQYF.

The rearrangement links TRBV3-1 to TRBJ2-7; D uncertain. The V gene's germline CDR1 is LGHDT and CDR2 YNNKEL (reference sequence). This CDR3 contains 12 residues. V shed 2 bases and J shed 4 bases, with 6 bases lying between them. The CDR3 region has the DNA TGTGCCAGCAGCCAACCGTGGTACGAGCAGTACGTC. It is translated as CASSQPWYEQYV.

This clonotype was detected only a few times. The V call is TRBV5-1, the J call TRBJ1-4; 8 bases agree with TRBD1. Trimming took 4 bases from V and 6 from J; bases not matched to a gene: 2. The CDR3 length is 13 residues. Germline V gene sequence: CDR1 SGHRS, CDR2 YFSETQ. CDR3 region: CASSIQGDEKLFF. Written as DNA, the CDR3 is TGCGCCAGCAGCATACAGGGGGATGAAAAACTGTTTTTT.

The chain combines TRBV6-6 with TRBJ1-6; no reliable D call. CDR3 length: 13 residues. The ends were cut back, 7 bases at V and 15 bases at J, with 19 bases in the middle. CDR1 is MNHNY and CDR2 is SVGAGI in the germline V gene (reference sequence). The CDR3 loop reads CASKETSSSSLHF. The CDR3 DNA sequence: TGTGCCAGCAAGGAGACAAGCTCGTCGAGCCTCCACTTT.

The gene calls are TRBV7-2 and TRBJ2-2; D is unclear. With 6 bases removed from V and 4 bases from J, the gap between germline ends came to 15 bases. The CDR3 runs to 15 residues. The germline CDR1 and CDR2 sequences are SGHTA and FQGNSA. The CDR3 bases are TGTGCCAGCAGGTCCCCGAATTATGGCACCGGGGAGCTGTTTTTT. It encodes CASRSPNYGTGELFF. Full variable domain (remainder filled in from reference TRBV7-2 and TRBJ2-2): GAGVSQSPSNKVTEKGKDVELRCDPISGHTALYWYRQSLGQGLEFLIYFQGNSAPDKSGLPSDRFSAERTGGSVSTLTIQRTQQEDSAVYLCASRSPNYGTGELFFGEGSRLTVL.

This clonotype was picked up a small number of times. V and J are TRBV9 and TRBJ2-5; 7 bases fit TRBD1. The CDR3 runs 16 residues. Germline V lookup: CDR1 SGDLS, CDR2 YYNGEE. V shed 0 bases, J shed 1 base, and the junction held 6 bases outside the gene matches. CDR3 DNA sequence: TGTGCCAGCAGCGTAGCCCCGGGACAGAGCCAAGAGACCCAGTACTTC. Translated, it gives CASSVAPGQSQETQYF.

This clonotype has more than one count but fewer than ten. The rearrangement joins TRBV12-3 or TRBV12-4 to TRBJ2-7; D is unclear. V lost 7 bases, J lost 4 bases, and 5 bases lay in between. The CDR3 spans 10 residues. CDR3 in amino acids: CASTRYEQYF. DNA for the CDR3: TGTGCCAGCACCCGTTACGAGCAGTACTTC.

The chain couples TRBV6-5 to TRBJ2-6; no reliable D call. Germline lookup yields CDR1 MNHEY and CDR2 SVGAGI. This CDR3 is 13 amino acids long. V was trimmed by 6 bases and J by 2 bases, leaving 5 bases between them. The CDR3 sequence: CASRRAGANVLTF. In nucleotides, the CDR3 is TGTGCCAGCAGAAGGGCTGGGGCCAACGTCCTGACTTTC.

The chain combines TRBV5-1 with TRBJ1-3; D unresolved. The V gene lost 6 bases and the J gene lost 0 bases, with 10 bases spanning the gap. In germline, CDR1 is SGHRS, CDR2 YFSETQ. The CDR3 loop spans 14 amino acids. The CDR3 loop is CASTDGDSGNTIYF. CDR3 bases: TGCGCCAGCACCGACGGAGACTCTGGAAACACCATATATTTT. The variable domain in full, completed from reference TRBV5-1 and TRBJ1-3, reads KAGVTQTPRYLIKTRGQQVTLSCSPISGHRSVSWYQQTPGQGLQFLFEYFSETQRNKGNFPGRFSGRQFSNSRSEMNVSTLELGDSALYLCASTDGDSGNTIYFGEGSWLTVV.

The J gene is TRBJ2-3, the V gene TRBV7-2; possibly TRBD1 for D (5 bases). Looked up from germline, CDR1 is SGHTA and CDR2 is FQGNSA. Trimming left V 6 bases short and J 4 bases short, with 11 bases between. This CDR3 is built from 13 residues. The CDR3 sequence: CASRGRAPDTQYF. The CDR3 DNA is TGTGCCAGCAGGGGGCGAGCGCCAGATACGCAGTATTTT.

The CDR3 nucleotides read TGTGCCAGCAGGCGGCTCGGGACTAGCACAGATACGCAGTATTTT. Encoded protein: CASRRLGTSTDTQYF. The V gene is TRBV6-1, the J gene TRBJ2-3; tentative D call: TRBD2 (6 bases). Germline assignment: CDR1 MNHNS and CDR2 SASEGT. V was shortened by 6 bases and J by 0 bases, with 13 bases between the two germline ends. The CDR3 contains 15 residues.

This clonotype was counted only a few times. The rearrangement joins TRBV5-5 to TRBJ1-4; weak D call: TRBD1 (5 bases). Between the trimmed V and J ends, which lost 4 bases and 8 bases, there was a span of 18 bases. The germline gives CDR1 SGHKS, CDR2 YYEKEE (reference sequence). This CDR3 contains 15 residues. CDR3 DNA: TGTGCCAGCAGCCGTGAGGGGTTGTTAGGAGAAAAACTGTTTTTT. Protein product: CASSREGLLGEKLFF. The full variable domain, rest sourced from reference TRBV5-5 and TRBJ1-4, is DAGVTQSPTHLIKTRGQQVTLRCSPISGHKSVSWYQQVLGQGPQFIFQYYEKEERGRGNFPDRFSARQFPNYSSELNVNALLLGDSALYLCASSREGLLGEKLFFGSGTQLSVL.

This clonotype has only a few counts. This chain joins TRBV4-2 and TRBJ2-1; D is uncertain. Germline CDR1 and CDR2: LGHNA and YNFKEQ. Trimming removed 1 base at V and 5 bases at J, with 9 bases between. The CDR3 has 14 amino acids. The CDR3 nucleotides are TGTGCCAGCAGCCAAGCGGACGGCCACAATGAGCAGTTCTTC. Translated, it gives CASSQADGHNEQFF.

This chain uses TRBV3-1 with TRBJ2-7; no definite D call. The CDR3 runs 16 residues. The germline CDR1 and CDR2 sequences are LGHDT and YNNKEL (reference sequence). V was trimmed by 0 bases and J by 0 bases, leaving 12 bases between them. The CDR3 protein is CASSQDLGISSYEQYF. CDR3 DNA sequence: TGTGCCAGCAGCCAAGATTTAGGTATCAGCTCCTACGAGCAGTACTTC.

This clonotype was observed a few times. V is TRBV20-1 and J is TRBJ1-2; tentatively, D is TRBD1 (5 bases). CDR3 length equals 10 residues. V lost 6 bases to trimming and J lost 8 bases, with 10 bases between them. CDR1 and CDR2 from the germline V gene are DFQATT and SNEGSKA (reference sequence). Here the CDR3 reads CSAPGEGYTF. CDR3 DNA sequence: TGCAGTGCCCCGGGGGAGGGCTACACCTTC.

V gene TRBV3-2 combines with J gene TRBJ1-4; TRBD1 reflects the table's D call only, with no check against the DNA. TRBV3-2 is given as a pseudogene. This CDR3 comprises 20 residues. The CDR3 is CASSQDLRQGEDPTNEKLFF. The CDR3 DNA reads TGTGCCAGCAGCCAAGACCTTCGACAGGGGGAGGATCCAACTAATGAAAAACTGTTTTTT.

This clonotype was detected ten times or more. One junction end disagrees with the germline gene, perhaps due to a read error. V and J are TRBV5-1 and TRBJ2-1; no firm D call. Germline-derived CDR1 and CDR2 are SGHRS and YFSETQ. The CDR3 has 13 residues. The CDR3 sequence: CASSLSSYNEQFF. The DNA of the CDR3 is TGTGCCAGCAGCCTCAGCTCCTACAATGAGCAGTTCTTC.

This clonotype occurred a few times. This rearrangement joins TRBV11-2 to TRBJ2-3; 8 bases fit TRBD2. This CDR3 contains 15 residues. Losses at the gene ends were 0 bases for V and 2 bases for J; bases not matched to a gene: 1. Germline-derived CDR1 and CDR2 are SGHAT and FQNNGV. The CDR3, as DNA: TGTGCCAGCAGCTTAGACGGGGGGGCCACAGATACGCAGTATTTT. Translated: CASSLDGGATDTQYF.

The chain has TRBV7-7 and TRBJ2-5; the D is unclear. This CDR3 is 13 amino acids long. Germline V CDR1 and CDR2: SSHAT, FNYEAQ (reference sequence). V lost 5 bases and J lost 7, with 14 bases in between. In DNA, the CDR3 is TGTGCCAGCAGCCCGGAGTCGACGGGGACCCAGTACTTC. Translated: CASSPESTGTQYF.

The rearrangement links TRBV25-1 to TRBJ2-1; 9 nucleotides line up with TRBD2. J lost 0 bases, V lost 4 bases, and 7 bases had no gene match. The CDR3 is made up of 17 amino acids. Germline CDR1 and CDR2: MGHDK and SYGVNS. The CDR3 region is CASSGLAGRSSYNEQFF. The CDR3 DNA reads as TGTGCCAGCAGTGGTCTAGCGGGGCGAAGCTCCTACAATGAGCAGTTCTTC.

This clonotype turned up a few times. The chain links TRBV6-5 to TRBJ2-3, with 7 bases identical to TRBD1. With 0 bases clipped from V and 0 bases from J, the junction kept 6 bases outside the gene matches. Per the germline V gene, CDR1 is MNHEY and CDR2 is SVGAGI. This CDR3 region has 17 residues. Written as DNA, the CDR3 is TGTGCCAGCAGTTACTCGAAAGGGGGCCGTAGCACAGATACGCAGTATTTT. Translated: CASSYSKGGRSTDTQYF.

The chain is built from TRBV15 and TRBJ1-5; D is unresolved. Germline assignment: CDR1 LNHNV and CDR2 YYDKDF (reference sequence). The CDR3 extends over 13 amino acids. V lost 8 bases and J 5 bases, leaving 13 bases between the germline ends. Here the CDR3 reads CATSRRAHQPQHF. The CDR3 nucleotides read TGTGCCACCTCAAGAAGGGCCCATCAGCCCCAGCATTTT.

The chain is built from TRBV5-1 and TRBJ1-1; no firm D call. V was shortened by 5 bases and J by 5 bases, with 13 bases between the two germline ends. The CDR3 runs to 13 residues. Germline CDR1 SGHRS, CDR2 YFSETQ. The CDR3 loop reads CASSPRGGTEAFF. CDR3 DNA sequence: TGCGCCAGCAGTCCTCGGGGAGGGACTGAAGCTTTCTTT.

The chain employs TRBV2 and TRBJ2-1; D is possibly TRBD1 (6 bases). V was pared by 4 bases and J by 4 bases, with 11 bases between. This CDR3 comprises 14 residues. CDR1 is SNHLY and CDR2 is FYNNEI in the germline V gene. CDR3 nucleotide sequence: TGTGCCAGCAGTGGATCAAGGGGGTACAATGAGCAGTTCTTC. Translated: CASSGSRGYNEQFF.